Sequencing of this TCR beta chain was carried out in a study of shared clonotypes between healthy human individuals. Clones were sequenced by immunoSEQ multiplex PCR, and TCRdb holds only the in-frame ones, with some missing. Among a few million clones, approximately 93% were seen once, and the ten largest hold about 0.37%. CDR3 length equals 14 residues. The V gene lost 0 bases and the J gene lost 5 bases, with 9 bases spanning the gap. CDR1 SGHDT and CDR2 YYEEEE come from the germline V gene. The chain uses TRBV5-6 and TRBJ2-1; D unclear. Sequenced material: naive CD4+ T cells from PBMCs. The subset is: CD45RA+ positively selected. This clonotype was obtained from a man younger than 35 in good health. Some clones in this sample may be carry-over from other donors' samples. In DNA, the CDR3 is TGTGCCAGCAGCTTGGAAATCCAGAACAATGAGCAGTTCTTC. It encodes CASSLEIQNNEQFF.